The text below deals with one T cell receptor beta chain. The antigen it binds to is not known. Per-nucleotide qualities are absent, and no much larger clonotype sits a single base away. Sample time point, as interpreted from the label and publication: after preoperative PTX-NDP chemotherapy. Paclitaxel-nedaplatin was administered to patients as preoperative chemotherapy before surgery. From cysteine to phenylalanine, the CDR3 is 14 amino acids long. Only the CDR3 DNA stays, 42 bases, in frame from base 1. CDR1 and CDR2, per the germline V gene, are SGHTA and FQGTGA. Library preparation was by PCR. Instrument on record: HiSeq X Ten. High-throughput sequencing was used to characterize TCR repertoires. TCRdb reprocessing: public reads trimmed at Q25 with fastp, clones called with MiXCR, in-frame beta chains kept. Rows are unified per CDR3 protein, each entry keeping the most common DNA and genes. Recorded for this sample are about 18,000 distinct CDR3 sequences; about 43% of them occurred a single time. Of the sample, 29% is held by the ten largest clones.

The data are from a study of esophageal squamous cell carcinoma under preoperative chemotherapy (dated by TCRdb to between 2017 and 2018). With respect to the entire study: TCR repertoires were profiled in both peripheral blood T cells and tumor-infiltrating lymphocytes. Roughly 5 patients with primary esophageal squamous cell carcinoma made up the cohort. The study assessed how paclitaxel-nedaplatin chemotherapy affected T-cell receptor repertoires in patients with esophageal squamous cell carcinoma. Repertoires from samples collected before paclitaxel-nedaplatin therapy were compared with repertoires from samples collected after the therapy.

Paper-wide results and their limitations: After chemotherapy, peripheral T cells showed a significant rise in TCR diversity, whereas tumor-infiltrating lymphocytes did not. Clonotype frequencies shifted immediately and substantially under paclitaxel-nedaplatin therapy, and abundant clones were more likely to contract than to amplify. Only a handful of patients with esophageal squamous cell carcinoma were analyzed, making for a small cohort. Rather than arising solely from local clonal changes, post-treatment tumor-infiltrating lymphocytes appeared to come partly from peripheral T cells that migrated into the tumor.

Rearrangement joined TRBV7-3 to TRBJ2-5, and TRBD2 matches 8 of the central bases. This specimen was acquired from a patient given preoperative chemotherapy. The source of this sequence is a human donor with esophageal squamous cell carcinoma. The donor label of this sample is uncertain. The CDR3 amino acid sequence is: CAGSGGRDEDTQYF. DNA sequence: TGTGCGGGCAGCGGGGGACGTGACGAAGATACGCAGTACTTC.